This T cell receptor (beta chain) was sequenced in a study of T cell responses to AZD1222 COVID-19 vaccine. The CDR3 contains 18 residues. Germline CDR1 is SGHVS and CDR2 is FNYEAQ. The trim removed 5 bases at V and 1 base at J, leaving 15 bases unmatched. Clones were read by immunoSEQ multiplex PCR, and TCRdb kept only the in-frame ones, dropping some. The data show approximately 100,000 clones, 85% seen once. In regard to this clone: Antigen: not known.

Study-wide results and limits: Repertoires were obtained only post-peak T cell response.

The rearrangement uses TRBV7-6 and TRBJ2-5; 8 bases line up with TRBD2. The sequence was obtained from an adult who received the AZD1222 COVID-19 vaccine. The sequencing here drew on peripheral blood, taken 28 days after the second AZD1222 dose. The CDR3 protein is CASSTPLSGLAFQETQYF. In DNA, the CDR3 is TGTGCCAGCAGCACTCCGTTATCCGGACTAGCTTTCCAAGAGACCCAGTACTTC. The full variable domain, with the rest looked up from reference TRBV7-6 and TRBJ2-5, is GAGVSQSPRYKVTKRGQDVALRCDPISGHVSLYWYRQALGQGPEFLTYFNYEAQQDKSGLPNDRFSAERPEGSISTLTIQRTEQRDSAMYRCASSTPLSGLAFQETQYFGPGTRLLVL.